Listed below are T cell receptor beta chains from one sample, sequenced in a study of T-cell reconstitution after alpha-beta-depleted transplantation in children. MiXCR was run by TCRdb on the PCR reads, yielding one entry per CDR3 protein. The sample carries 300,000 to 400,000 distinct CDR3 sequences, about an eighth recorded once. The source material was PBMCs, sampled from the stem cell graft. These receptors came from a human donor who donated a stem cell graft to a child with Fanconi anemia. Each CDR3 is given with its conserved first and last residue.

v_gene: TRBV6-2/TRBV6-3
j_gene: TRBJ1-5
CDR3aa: CASRTFLQPQHF

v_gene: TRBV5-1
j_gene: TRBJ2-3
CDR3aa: CASATGDSTDTQYF

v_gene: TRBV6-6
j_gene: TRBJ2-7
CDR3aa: CASRGTGSYEQYF

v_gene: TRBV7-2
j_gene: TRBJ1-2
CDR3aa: CVSSLGIGYGYTF

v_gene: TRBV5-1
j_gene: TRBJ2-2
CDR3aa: CASSLTASANTGELFF

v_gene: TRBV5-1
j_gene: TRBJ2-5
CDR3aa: CASSLLPGGQETQYF

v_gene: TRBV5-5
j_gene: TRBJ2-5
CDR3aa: CASSLGHGTRQETQYF

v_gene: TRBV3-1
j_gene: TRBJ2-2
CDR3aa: CASSRLDRTGELFF

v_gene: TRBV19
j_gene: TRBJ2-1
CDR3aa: CASSIKEPIYDEQFF

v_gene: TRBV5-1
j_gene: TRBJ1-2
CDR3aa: CASSLVVSGASGYTF

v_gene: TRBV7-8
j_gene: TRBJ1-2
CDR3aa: CASSPSAGMSYGYTF

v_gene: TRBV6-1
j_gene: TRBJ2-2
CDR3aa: CASSEQRINTGELFF

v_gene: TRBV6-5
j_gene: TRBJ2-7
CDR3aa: CASSYSGWSSYEQYF

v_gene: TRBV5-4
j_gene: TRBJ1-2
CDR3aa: CASSSGTGRTYGYTF

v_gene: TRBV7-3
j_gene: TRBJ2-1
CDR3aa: CASSLGMRTSGYNEQFF